What follows are 5 T cell receptor beta chains derived from one specimen sequenced in a study of beta chain features in type 1 diabetes. Broader study findings: Type 1 diabetes patients had TCRB CDR3s that were shorter (moderately but significantly so) in all four CD4+ subsets.

Reverse transcribing all isolated RNA meant expressed TCRB transcripts were sequenced. The table came from immunoSEQ multiplex PCR; TCRdb's copy has only in-frame clones and leaves some out. This sample carries around 250,000 clones, roughly 22% of them seen once, and the ten largest clones take 0.028%. The antigens these receptors bind are not known. Sequencing was performed on naive CD4+ T cells from blood. These receptors came from a middle-aged woman with type 1 diabetes.

Comments on this clone: At the DNA level, this CDR3 is encoded by other sequences in the same sample as well. The gene calls are TRBV5-4 and TRBJ2-3; D gene ambiguous. The CDR3 contains 13 residues. Germline CDR1 reads SGHNT; CDR2 reads YYREEE (reference sequence). Trimming took off 0 bases at V and 1 base at J, with 3 bases between the two ends. DNA for the CDR3: TGTGCCAGCAGCTTGGCGGGCACAGATACGCAGTATTTT. Its protein product is CASSLAGTDTQYF.

The rearrangement links TRBV6-5 to TRBJ2-5, with 11 nucleotides matching TRBD2. This CDR3 has 14 residues. From germline, CDR1 is MNHEY and CDR2 SVGAGI. V lost 8 bases and J lost 5; bases outside the gene matches: 7. The CDR3 is CASQPSGRHETQYF. The CDR3 nucleotides are TGTGCCAGCCAGCCTAGCGGGAGGCACGAGACCCAGTACTTC.

This sequence joins TRBV16 and TRBJ2-7, with D unclear. Germline-derived CDR1 and CDR2 are KGHSY and FQNENV. Deletions cut 4 bases from V and 5 bases from J, with 9 bases between. The CDR3 extends over 12 amino acids. The CDR3 sequence is CASSRSGDEQYF. Written as DNA, the CDR3 is TGTGCCAGCAGCCGGTCAGGCGACGAGCAGTACTTC.

The CDR3 DNA reads TGTGCCAGCAGTTTACGGTACACCATATATTTT. This sequence encodes CASSLRYTIYF. The rearrangement joins TRBV28 to TRBJ1-3; D is undetermined. The CDR3 contains 11 residues. V lost 2 bases, J lost 8 bases, and 4 bases lay in between. Germline V gene data show CDR1 as MDHEN and CDR2 as SYDVKM.

The J gene is TRBJ1-5, the V gene TRBV7-2; 7 bases agree with TRBD1. Trimming took 2 bases from V and 5 from J; bases not matched to a gene: 0. The CDR3 extends over 13 amino acids. Germline CDR1 reads SGHTA; CDR2 reads FQGNSA. CDR3 in DNA: TGTGCCAGCAGCTTAACAGGGGATCAGCCCCAGCATTTT. Protein: CASSLTGDQPQHF.